The 22 T cell receptor beta chains in this list originate from one sample, sequenced in a study of Ad26.COV2.S vaccination and SARS-CoV-2 variants. As to treatment: around 19 received Ad26.COV2.S at low or high dose, single or two shots; roughly 5 received placebo; per-sample allocation not given. All samples were drawn on day 63, counting from the first vaccine or placebo injection. Sequencing used immunoSEQ multiplex PCR; TCRdb keeps in-frame clones, though not all of them. The sample holds 350,000 to 600,000 clones; about 88% are singletons and the top ten take more than 1.5%. Sequenced here: peripheral blood, sampled in a trial of Ad26.COV2.S vaccine versus placebo. These receptors originate from a person between 18 and 60 years old who received the Ad26.COV2.S COVID-19 vaccine or a placebo.

This chain joins TRBV18 and TRBJ2-7; D is unresolved. V gave up 3 bases and J gave up 2 bases, with 8 bases separating them. From germline, CDR1 is KGHSH and CDR2 LQKENI. CDR3 length: 13 amino acids. CDR3 sequence (DNA): TGTGCCAGCTCACCGGTAACGGCCTACGAGCAGTACTTC. Translating it yields CASSPVTAYEQYF.

This clone was found a few times. CDR3 in amino acids: CASSPQGFQPQHF. In nucleotides, the CDR3 is TGTGCCAGCAGTCCGCAGGGGTTTCAGCCCCAGCATTTT. J is TRBJ1-5 and V is TRBV27; D is perhaps TRBD1 (6 bases). V was clipped by 5 bases and J by 6 bases, with 11 bases between them. The CDR3 consists of 13 residues. Germline assignment: CDR1 MNHEY and CDR2 SMNVEV (reference sequence).

The J gene is TRBJ2-5, the V gene TRBV7-6; D possibly corresponds to TRBD2 (5 bases). Germline CDR1 reads SGHVS; CDR2 reads FNYEAQ. Trimming left V 5 bases short and J 7 bases short, with 8 bases between. The CDR3 covers 11 residues. The CDR3 coding sequence is TGTGCCAGCAGCACCGAGGGGACCCAGTACTTC. Protein: CASSTEGTQYF.

The V and J genes are TRBV6-6 and TRBJ2-7; D is unclear. This CDR3 spans 13 amino acids. Per germline, CDR1 MNHNY and CDR2 SVGAGI (reference sequence). Trimming took 4 bases from V and 6 from J, leaving 13 bases between them. This CDR3 is CASSSTMTFEQYF. The DNA for the CDR3 is TGTGCCAGCAGTTCGACGATGACCTTCGAGCAGTACTTC.

This clone was counted a few times. The CDR3 region has the DNA TGTGCCAGCAGTTATCTATCCCTTAATAATTCACCCCTCCACTTT. It yields the protein CASSYLSLNNSPLHF. This chain links TRBV6-6 with TRBJ1-6; D is unresolved. CDR1 and CDR2 from the germline V gene are MNHNY and SVGAGI (reference sequence). The CDR3 has 15 residues. V was pared by 3 bases and J by 5 bases, with 11 bases between.

V and J are TRBV5-6 and TRBJ2-7, with D possibly matching TRBD2 (6 bases). Germline V gene data show CDR1 as SGHDT and CDR2 as YYEEEE. The V end lost 4 bases, the J end lost 1 base, and 12 bases lay between the germline ends. This CDR3 spans 14 amino acids. CDR3 sequence (DNA): TGTGCCAGCAGCCCCGGGACTTTTTCCTACGAGCAGTACTTC. Its protein is CASSPGTFSYEQYF.

The table lists this clone with a few counts. CDR3 residues: CASSRGQGAYGYTF. CDR3 DNA sequence: TGTGCCAGCAGCCGAGGACAGGGCGCCTATGGCTACACCTTC. The rearrangement joins TRBV3-1 (or the pseudogene TRBV3-2) to TRBJ1-2; TRBD1 matches at 8 bases. Germline V lookup: CDR1 LGHDT, CDR2 YNNKEL (reference sequence). This CDR3 is built from 14 residues. The J segment lost 4 bases and the V segment lost 4 bases, leaving 5 bases of the junction unmatched.

The chain employs TRBV30 and TRBJ2-2; D call uncertain. V lost 0 bases and J 0 bases, leaving 11 bases between the germline ends. CDR1 is GTSNPN, CDR2 SVGIG, per germline (reference sequence). This CDR3 comprises 16 residues. This CDR3 reads CAWSVARLSNTGELFF. CDR3 nucleotides: TGTGCCTGGAGTGTCGCTCGTCTGTCGAACACCGGGGAGCTGTTTTTT.

This CDR3 is CASSLAPPLAGSYEQYF. The CDR3, as DNA: TGTGCCAGCAGTTTAGCCCCCCCACTAGCGGGCTCCTACGAGCAGTACTTC. V gene TRBV27 combines with J gene TRBJ2-7; 9 nucleotides agree with TRBD2. Unmatched junction bases numbered 8, after V lost 2 bases and J lost 0 bases. The CDR3 extends over 17 amino acids. CDR1 MNHEY and CDR2 SMNVEV come from the germline V gene (reference sequence).

The chain is built from TRBV19 and TRBJ1-5, with D possibly TRBD1 on 5 matching bases. V dropped 1 base and J dropped 6 bases, with 13 bases sitting between them. The CDR3 has 15 amino acids. In germline, CDR1 is LNHDA, CDR2 SQIVND (reference sequence). The CDR3 nucleotides are TGTGCCAGTAGTATAGTCGGAGGGACGGGTCAGCCCCAGCATTTT. Protein sequence: CASSIVGGTGQPQHF.

V is TRBV5-1 and J is TRBJ2-2, with unresolved D. The CDR3 sequence is 16 residues long. V was clipped by 4 bases and J by 0 bases, with 13 bases between them. From germline, CDR1 is SGHRS and CDR2 YFSETQ. In DNA, the CDR3 is TGCGCCAGCAGCAAGACGAAGGATTCGAACACCGGGGAGCTGTTTTTT. It yields the protein CASSKTKDSNTGELFF. The full variable domain, completed using reference TRBV5-1 and TRBJ2-2, is KAGVTQTPRYLIKTRGQQVTLSCSPISGHRSVSWYQQTPGQGLQFLFEYFSETQRNKGNFPGRFSGRQFSNSRSEMNVSTLELGDSALYLCASSKTKDSNTGELFFGEGSRLTVL.

CDR3 amino acids: CASSPDRYGYTF. CDR3 in DNA: TGTGCCAGCAGTCCCGACCGGTATGGCTACACCTTC. The chain employs TRBV28 and TRBJ1-2; unclear D gene. This CDR3 comprises 12 residues. The V gene lost 5 bases and the J gene lost 5 bases, with 9 bases spanning the gap. Germline lookup yields CDR1 MDHEN and CDR2 SYDVKM.

V gene TRBV19 combines with J gene TRBJ2-2; 7 nucleotides line up with TRBD1. Per germline, CDR1 LNHDA and CDR2 SQIVND (reference sequence). The CDR3 spans 15 residues. With V trimmed by 5 bases and J by 6 bases, 9 bases remained unmatched. The CDR3 loop is CASSFRQGWAGELFF. Here the CDR3 DNA reads TGTGCCAGTAGTTTTAGACAGGGTTGGGCCGGGGAGCTGTTTTTT.

The V gene is TRBV11-3, the J gene TRBJ1-1; possible D gene TRBD1, 5 bases. Trimming cost V 4 bases and J 11 bases, with 14 bases left between them. Germline V gene lookup returns CDR1 SGHNT and CDR2 YENEEA. The CDR3 totals 12 residues. The CDR3 DNA follows: TGTGCCAGCAGCTCCCGGAGGGGCCCGGCTTTCTTT. Translated, it gives CASSSRRGPAFF.

This chain connects TRBV6-5 to TRBJ2-3, with 11 bases that match TRBD2. The germline V gene has CDR1 MNHEY and CDR2 SVGAGI. The CDR3 runs to 15 residues. The V segment lost 8 bases and the J segment 6 bases; nucleotides outside the gene matches: 10. The CDR3 sequence is CASRLAGGVGDTQYF. As DNA, the CDR3 is TGTGCCAGCCGTCTAGCGGGAGGCGTTGGGGATACGCAGTATTTT.

The chain links TRBV20-1 to TRBJ2-1, with TRBD2 identical over 8 bases. Germline V gives CDR1 DFQATT, CDR2 SNEGSKA (reference sequence). The CDR3 totals 15 residues. The junction had 13 bases not matched to a gene; V was cut back by 3 bases and J by 9 bases. CDR3 sequence (DNA): TGCAGTGCTAGTATGAGCGGGAGTTTGGTCGGTGAGCAGTTCTTC. Protein: CSASMSGSLVGEQFF.

The chain couples TRBV11-2 to TRBJ2-3; unclear D gene. The CDR3 is 16 residues long. Trimming pared 2 bases from V and 0 bases from J, leaving 12 bases between. Germline V CDR1 and CDR2: SGHAT, FQNNGV. CDR3: CASSLWLQKSTDTQYF. The DNA for the CDR3 is TGTGCCAGCAGCTTATGGCTGCAGAAGAGCACAGATACGCAGTATTTT.

V is TRBV7-8 and J is TRBJ2-5; 11 bases line up with TRBD2. The germline V gene encodes CDR1 SGHVS and CDR2 FQNEAQ. The CDR3 is 16 amino acids. V was pared by 5 bases and J by 5 bases, with 10 bases of the junction left unmatched. The CDR3 reads CASSRLAGGPGETQYF. CDR3 nucleotide sequence: TGTGCCAGCAGCCGTTTAGCGGGGGGGCCGGGGGAGACCCAGTACTTC.

V is TRBV6-5 and J is TRBJ1-4; D might be TRBD1 (5 bases). The CDR3 length is 14 residues. Germline V CDR1 and CDR2: MNHEY, SVGAGI. The V and J ends lost 6 bases and 5 bases respectively, with 13 bases between them. The DNA for the CDR3 is TGTGCCAGCAGGGGCGGGACGGTCAATGAAAAACTGTTTTTT. It codes for CASRGGTVNEKLFF.

In nucleotides, the CDR3 is TGTGCCAGCAGTTACTCCGACAGGTACTCCTACGAGCAGTACTTC. This gives the protein CASSYSDRYSYEQYF. This chain uses TRBV6-5 with TRBJ2-7; weak D call: TRBD1 (6 bases). V was clipped by 0 bases and J by 0 bases, with 9 bases between them. CDR1 and CDR2 from the germline V gene are MNHEY and SVGAGI. CDR3 length equals 15 residues.

This clone has just one count. V usage is TRBV2 and J usage is TRBJ2-5, with TRBD2 matching 10 bases. This CDR3 is built from 15 residues. The germline gives CDR1 SNHLY, CDR2 FYNNEI. V lost 7 bases and J lost 4; bases outside the gene matches: 9. Here the CDR3 DNA reads TGTGCCAGCAAAGCGGCTAGCGGGAGTTCAGAGACCCAGTACTTC. This sequence encodes CASKAASGSSETQYF.

The rearrangement uses TRBV5-1 and TRBJ2-1; TRBD1 matches 10 bases. Per germline, CDR1 SGHRS and CDR2 YFSETQ. The CDR3 covers 17 residues. Trimming cost V 4 bases and J 7 bases; bases outside gene matches: 14. CDR3 sequence (DNA): TGCGCCAGCAGCGCCGGTGTCTTGGACAGGGGGACTAATGAGCAGTTCTTC. It translates to CASSAGVLDRGTNEQFF.